This TCR beta chain was sequenced in a study of CD8 T cells in ankylosing spondylitis. Study results and caveats: Ankylosing spondylitis blood seemed to carry a telltale TCR beta motif made of roughly eight highly homologous variants. Earlier studies detected some motif variants in reactive arthritis synovial fluid and blood.

It was by quantitative 5'-RACE with molecular barcodes that TCR beta libraries were made. MiXCR, run by TCRdb on the 5' RACE reads, gives a single entry per CDR3 protein. The sample carries roughly 150,000 distinct CDR3 sequences, roughly 31% recorded once. This clonotype was seen repeatedly, ten times or more. The antigen is undetermined. The CDR3 runs to 15 residues. CDR1 SGHRS and CDR2 YFSETQ come from the germline V gene. The V and J ends lost 4 bases and 2 bases, in that order; junction bases with no gene match: 4. V is TRBV5-1 and J is TRBJ2-3, with 10 nucleotides matching TRBD2. The TCR originated in a male donor with ankylosing spondylitis. The source material was synovial fluid, either unsorted or a sorted T cell fraction (not recorded which). CDR3 DNA: TGCGCCAGCAGCCGGCTAGCGGGGGACACAGATACGCAGTATTTT. Amino acid sequence: CASSRLAGDTDTQYF. The whole variable domain, filled in from reference TRBV5-1 and TRBJ2-3, reads KAGVTQTPRYLIKTRGQQVTLSCSPISGHRSVSWYQQTPGQGLQFLFEYFSETQRNKGNFPGRFSGRQFSNSRSEMNVSTLELGDSALYLCASSRLAGDTDTQYFGPGTRLTVL.